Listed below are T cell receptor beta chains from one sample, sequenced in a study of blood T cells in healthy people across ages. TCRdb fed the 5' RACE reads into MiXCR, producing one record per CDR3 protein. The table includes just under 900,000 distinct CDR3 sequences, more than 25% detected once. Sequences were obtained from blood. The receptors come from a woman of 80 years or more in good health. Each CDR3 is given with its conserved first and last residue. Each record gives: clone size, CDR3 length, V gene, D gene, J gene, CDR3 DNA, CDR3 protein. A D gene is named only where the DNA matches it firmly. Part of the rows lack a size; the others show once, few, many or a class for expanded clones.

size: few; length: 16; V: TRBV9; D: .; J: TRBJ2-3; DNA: TGTGCCAGCAGCGTAGGAAGAAGTTCTAGCACAGATACGCAGTATTTT; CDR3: CASSVGRSSSTDTQYF
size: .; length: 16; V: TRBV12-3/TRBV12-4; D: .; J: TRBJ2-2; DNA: TGTGCCAGCAGCCCAGGGGGCGGGGGGTCCCCCGGGGAGCTGTTTTTT; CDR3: CASSPGGGGSPGELFF
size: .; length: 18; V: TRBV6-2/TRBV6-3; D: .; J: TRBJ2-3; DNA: TGTGCCAGCAGTAAGGTTGGGGCGCTTCTAGGGGCTACAGATGCGCAGTATTTT; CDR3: CASSKVGALLGATDAQYF
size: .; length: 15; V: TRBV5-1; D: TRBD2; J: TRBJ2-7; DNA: TGCGCCAGCAGCCCCCGGGGGGAGGGATCCTACGAGCAGTACTTC; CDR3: CASSPRGEGSYEQYF
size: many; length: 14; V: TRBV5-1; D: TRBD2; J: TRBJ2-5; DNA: TGCGCCAGCCGCGGACTAGCGGGGCAAGAGACCCAGTACTTC; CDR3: CASRGLAGQETQYF
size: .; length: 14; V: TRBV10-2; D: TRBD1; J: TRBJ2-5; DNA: TGCGCCAGCAGCCAGGGACAGGGGCGTAGTGAGCAGTACTTC; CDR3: CASSQGQGRSEQYF
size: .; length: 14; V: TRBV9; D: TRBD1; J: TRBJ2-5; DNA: TGTGCCAGCAGCCCACAGGGGTCCCAAGAGACCAAGTACTTC; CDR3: CASSPQGSQETKYF
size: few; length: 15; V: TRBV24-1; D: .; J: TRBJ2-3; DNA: TGTGCCACCAGTGATTCCCCCCCACTCACAGATACGCAGTATTTT; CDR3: CATSDSPPLTDTQYF
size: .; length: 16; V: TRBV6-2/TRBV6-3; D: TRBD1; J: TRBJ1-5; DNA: TGTGCCAGCAGTTTTCGAGGGGGCGCACAGGATCAGCCCCAGCATTTT; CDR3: CASSFRGGAQDQPQHF
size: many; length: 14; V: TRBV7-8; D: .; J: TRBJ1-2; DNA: TGTGCCAGCAGCCCGCGGGGGGGAACCTATGGCTACACCTTC; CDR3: CASSPRGGTYGYTF
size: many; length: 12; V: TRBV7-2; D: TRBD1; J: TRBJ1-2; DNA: TGTGCCAGCAGCATCGGACAGGGTACCTACACCTTC; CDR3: CASSIGQGTYTF
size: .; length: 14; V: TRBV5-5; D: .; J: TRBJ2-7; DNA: TGTGCCAGCAGCTTGGCTTGGAGGTCCTACGAGCAGTACTTC; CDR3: CASSLAWRSYEQYF
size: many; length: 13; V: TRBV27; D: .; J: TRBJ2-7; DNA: TGTGCCAGCAGTTTAAACAGGGCCTACGAGCAGTACTTC; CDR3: CASSLNRAYEQYF
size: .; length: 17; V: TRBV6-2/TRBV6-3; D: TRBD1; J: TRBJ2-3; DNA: TGTGCCAGCAGCCAAGCGGGACAGGGGTTCCGCACAGATGCGCAGTATTTT; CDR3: CASSQAGQGFRTDAQYF
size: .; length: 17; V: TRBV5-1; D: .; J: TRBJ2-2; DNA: TGCGCCAGCAGCTCGAGGGCCTTCATTTCGAACACCGGGGAGCTGTTTTTT; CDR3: CASSSRAFISNTGELFF
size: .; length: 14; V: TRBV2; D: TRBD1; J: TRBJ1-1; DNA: TGTGCCAGCCTGTACAGGGGCATGAACACTGAAGCTTTCTTT; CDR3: CASLYRGMNTEAFF
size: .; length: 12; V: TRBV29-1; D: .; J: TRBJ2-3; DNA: TGCAGCGTGAGGGGTCGCACAGATACGCAGTATTTT; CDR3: CSVRGRTDTQYF